This T cell receptor (beta chain) appears in the sequencing data of a study of shared T cell receptors in the human thymus. Germline CDR1 MDHEN, CDR2 SYDVKM. Trimming removed 6 bases at V and 2 bases at J, with 11 bases between. CDR3 size: 13 residues. Repertoires were generated with immunoSEQ multiplex PCR, while TCRdb's copy carries only in-frame clones and drops some. This table has hundreds of thousands of clones, approximately 87% appearing once. This clone showed up just a few times. The same sample was also used in a study of human thymus T cells. That work contributes: Donor material was obtained from healthy Finnish infants undergoing corrective surgery for congenital heart defects. Corrective cardiac surgery supplied the resected thymus tissue. Highly overlapping thymic repertoires in unrelated individuals were reported by related research.

V and J are TRBV28 and TRBJ2-7; a possible D gene is TRBD1 (6 bases). Material for sequencing was thymocytes. The receptor comes from a boy under two years old with a congenital heart defect. The CDR3 here is CASSRGQTYEQYF. In nucleotides, the CDR3 is TGTGCCAGCAGCCGCGGACAGACCTACGAGCAGTACTTC. The full variable domain, rest sourced from reference TRBV28 and TRBJ2-7, is DVKVTQSSRYLVKRTGEKVFLECVQDMDHENMFWYRQDPGLGLRLIYFSYDVKMKEKGDIPEGYSVSREKKERFSLILESASTNQTSMYLCASSRGQTYEQYFGPGTRLTVT.